This TCR beta chain was recovered during a study of Tregs in tolerant kidney transplant recipients. This clone appeared once. Antigen unknown. Study-level points and caveats: Biological reproducibility was not directly addressed in this study.

Clones were read by immunoSEQ multiplex PCR, and TCRdb kept only the in-frame ones, dropping some. The table includes 40,000 to 50,000 clones, more than 70% detected once. Recipients received nonmyeloablative bone marrow transplants from related graft donors, with transient mixed chimerism. The germline V and J ends were trimmed by 0 bases and 8 bases, with 4 bases remaining between them. CDR1 and CDR2 from the germline V gene are LGHNA and YSLEER. CDR3 length equals 11 residues. This receptor was obtained from a human patient who received a combined kidney and bone marrow transplant. T cells may partly derive from the graft donor. The starting material was CD8+ T cells from blood (PBMCs), obtained 12 months after the transplant. The chain joins TRBV4-3 to TRBJ1-2; D gene unclear. This chain's CDR3 is CASSQESGYTF. CDR3 nucleotides: TGCGCCAGCAGCCAAGAAAGCGGCTACACCTTC.